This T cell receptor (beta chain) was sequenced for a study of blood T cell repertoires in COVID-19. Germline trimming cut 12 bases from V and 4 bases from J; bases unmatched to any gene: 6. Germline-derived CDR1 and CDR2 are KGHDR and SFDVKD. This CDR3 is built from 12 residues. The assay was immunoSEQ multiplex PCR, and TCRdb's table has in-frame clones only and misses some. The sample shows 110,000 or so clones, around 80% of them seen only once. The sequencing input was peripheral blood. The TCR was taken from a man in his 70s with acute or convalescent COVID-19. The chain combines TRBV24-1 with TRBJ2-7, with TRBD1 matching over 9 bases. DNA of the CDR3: TGTGCCGCCGGGACAGGGAGTTACGAGCAGTACTTC. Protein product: CAAGTGSYEQYF.